What follows describes a single T cell receptor (beta chain). Original processing notes: Counts of nucleated cells, estimated from reference gene primer amplification, were obtained. The assay was immunoSEQ multiplex PCR, and TCRdb's table has in-frame clones only and misses some. That table supplies the V and J calls and clone size; D and trimming were determined from the DNA. The sample has roughly 65,000 clones, roughly 81% seen once. The record originates from a study of blood T cell repertoires in COVID-19. At the level of the study: COVID-19 samples from acute and convalescent phases originated in the United States, Italy and Spain. PBMCs, B-cell-depleted T cells, or T cells were the source of the cDNA or gDNA that made up the material.

CDR3 length: 15 residues. Germline CDR1 and CDR2: SGDLS and YYNGEE. The V end lost 0 bases, the J end lost 0 bases, and 9 bases lay between the germline ends. This receptor was identified in a man older than 75 with acute or convalescent COVID-19. The chain is built from TRBV9 and TRBJ1-2; the D is unclear. Sequenced sample: peripheral blood. As DNA, the CDR3 is TGTGCCAGCAGCGTAGGGGGAGCTGCTAACTATGGCTACACCTTC. This encodes CASSVGGAANYGYTF. The full variable domain, rest sourced from reference TRBV9 and TRBJ1-2, is DSGVTQTPKHLITATGQRVTLRCSPRSGDLSVYWYQQSLDQGLQFLIQYYNGEERAKGNILERFSAQQFPDLHSELNLSSLELGDSALYFCASSVGGAANYGYTFGSGTRLTVV.